This T cell receptor (beta chain) appears in the sequencing data of a study of blood T cell repertoires in COVID-19. At the level of the study: From the United States, Italy and Spain came samples of acute and convalescent COVID-19.

CDR1 LNHDA and CDR2 SQIVND come from the germline V gene (reference sequence). Trimming cost V 4 bases and J 8 bases, with 12 bases left between them. The CDR3 length is 12 residues. The method was immunoSEQ multiplex PCR; TCRdb's version includes in-frame clones alone and lacks a portion of them. The sample consists of about 340,000 clones, more than 75% of them appearing once. The material sequenced was peripheral blood. This sequence originates from a woman aged 50 to 60 with COVID-19, enrolled during active disease. The chain joins TRBV19 to TRBJ2-7; no definite D call. The CDR3 here is CASSNLQRQQYF. The CDR3 region has the DNA TGTGCCAGTAGTAATTTGCAGCGACAGCAGTACTTC.